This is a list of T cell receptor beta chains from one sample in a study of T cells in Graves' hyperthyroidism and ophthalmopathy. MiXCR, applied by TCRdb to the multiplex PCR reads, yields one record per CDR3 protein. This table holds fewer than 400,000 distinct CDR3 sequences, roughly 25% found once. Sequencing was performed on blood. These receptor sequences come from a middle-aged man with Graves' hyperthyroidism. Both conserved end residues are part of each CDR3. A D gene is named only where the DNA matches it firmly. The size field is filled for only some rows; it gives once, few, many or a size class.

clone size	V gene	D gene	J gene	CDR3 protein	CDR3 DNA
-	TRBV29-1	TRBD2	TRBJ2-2	CSVEGGRTGGELFF	TGCAGCGTTGAAGGCGGGAGGACCGGCGGGGAGCTGTTTTTT
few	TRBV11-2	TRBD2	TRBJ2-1	CASSPQRASGNEQFF	TGTGCCAGCAGCCCTCAGCGGGCTAGCGGGAATGAGCAGTTCTTC
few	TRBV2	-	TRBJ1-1	CASSEGGHTEAFF	TGTGCCAGCAGTGAAGGGGGGCACACTGAAGCTTTCTTT
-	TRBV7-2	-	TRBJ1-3	CASSSQGATGNTIYF	TGTGCCAGCAGCTCGCAGGGTGCAACTGGAAACACCATATATTTT
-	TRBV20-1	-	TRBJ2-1	CSATPDSYNEQFF	TGCAGTGCAACACCGGACTCCTACAATGAGCAGTTCTTC
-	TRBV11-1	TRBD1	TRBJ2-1	CASSLMTGSLSYNEQFF	TGTGCCAGCAGCCTTATGACAGGGTCTCTCTCCTACAATGAGCAGTTCTTC
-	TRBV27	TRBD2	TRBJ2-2	CASSVTGTSGIAGELFF	TGTGCCAGCAGCGTTACCGGGACTAGCGGGATAGCCGGGGAGCTGTTTTTT
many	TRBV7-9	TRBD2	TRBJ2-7	CASSTLGTTQKGYEQYF	TGTGCCAGCAGCACCCTTGGGACTACCCAAAAGGGGTACGAGCAGTACTTC
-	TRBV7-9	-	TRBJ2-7	CASSSQSHEQYF	TGTGCCAGCAGCTCCCAATCCCACGAGCAGTACTTC
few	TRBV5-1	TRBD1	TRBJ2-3	CASSWDREYTDTQYF	TGCGCCAGCAGCTGGGACAGGGAATACACAGATACGCAGTATTTT
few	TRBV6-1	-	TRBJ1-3	CASSARVQTMKTGNTIYF	TGTGCCAGCAGTGCCAGGGTTCAGACGATGAAAACTGGAAACACCATATATTTT
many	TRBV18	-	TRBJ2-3	CASSPPTSSDTQYF	TGTGCCAGCTCACCACCTACTAGCTCAGATACGCAGTATTTT
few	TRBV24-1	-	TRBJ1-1	CATSDWGGAEAFF	TGTGCCACCAGTGATTGGGGCGGGGCTGAAGCTTTCTTT
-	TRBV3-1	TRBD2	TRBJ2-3	CASSQVLAREVDTQYF	TGTGCCAGCAGCCAAGTACTAGCTCGGGAGGTAGATACGCAGTATTTT
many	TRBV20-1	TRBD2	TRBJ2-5	CSATRLAGGPVGETQYF	TGCAGTGCTACCAGACTAGCGGGAGGGCCAGTGGGGGAGACCCAGTACTTC
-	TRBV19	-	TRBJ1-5	CASKVVGPQPQHF	TGTGCCAGTAAAGTCGTGGGGCCGCAGCCCCAGCATTTT
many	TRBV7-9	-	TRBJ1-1	CASSLDRGVTEAFF	TGTGCCAGCAGCTTAGATCGGGGGGTGACTGAAGCTTTCTTT
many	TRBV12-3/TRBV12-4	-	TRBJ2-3	CASSSPGTDTQYF	TGTGCCAGCAGTTCCCCGGGCACAGATACGCAGTATTTT
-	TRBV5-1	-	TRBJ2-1	CASSPRRDTGGQFF	TGCGCCAGCAGCCCTCGCCGGGACACAGGCGGTCAGTTCTTC
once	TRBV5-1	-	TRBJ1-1	CASSPGGSGNTEAFF	TGCGCCAGCAGCCCCGGGGGGAGTGGGAACACTGAAGCTTTCTTT
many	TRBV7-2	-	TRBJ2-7	CASSLGAVTYEQYF	TGTGCCAGCAGCCTGGGGGCGGTTACCTACGAGCAGTACTTC
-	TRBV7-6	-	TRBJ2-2	CASRSAELVGELFF	TGTGCCAGCAGATCAGCCGAGCTGGTCGGGGAGCTGTTTTTT
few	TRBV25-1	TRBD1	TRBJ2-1	CASSEQQGAAEYNEQFF	TGTGCCAGCAGTGAACAACAGGGGGCGGCTGAGTACAATGAGCAGTTCTTC
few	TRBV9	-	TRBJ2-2	CASSVETSRPGELFF	TGTGCCAGCAGCGTAGAAACTAGCCGACCCGGGGAGCTGTTTTTT
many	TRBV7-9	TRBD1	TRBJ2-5	CASSLVLTGEKETQYF	TGTGCCAGCAGCTTAGTCCTTACAGGGGAGAAAGAGACCCAGTACTTC
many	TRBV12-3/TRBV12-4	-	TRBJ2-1	CASSLDAVQLWNEQFF	TGTGCCAGCAGTTTAGACGCGGTGCAGTTGTGGAATGAGCAGTTCTTC
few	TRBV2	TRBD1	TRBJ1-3	CASGRGVGNTIYF	TGTGCCAGCGGCAGGGGGGTTGGAAACACCATATATTTT
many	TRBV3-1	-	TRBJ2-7	CASSPLGLGYEQYF	TGTGCCAGCAGCCCCCTCGGACTTGGCTACGAGCAGTACTTC